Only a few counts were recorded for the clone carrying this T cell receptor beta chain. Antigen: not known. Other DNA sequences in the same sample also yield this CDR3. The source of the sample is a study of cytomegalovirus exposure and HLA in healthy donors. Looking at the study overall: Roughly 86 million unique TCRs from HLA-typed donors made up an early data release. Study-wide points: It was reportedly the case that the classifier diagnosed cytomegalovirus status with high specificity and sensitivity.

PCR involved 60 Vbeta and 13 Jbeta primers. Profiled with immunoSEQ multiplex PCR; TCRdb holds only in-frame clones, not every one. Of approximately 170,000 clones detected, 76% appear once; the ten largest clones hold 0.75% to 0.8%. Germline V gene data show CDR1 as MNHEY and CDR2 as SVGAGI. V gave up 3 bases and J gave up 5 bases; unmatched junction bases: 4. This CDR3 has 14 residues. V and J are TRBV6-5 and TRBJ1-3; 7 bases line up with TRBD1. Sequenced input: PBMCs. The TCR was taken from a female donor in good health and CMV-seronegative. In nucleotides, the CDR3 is TGTGCCAGCAGTTATAGGGGGCTAAGAAACACCATATATTTT. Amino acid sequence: CASSYRGLRNTIYF.